The 32 T cell receptor beta chains below come from one sample, sequenced in a study of CD8 T cells in Susac syndrome. A quantity of about 0.5 to 1 ug RNA underwent reverse transcription using random hexamers. MiXCR, applied by TCRdb to the immunoSEQ multiplex PCR reads, yields one record per CDR3 protein. Of 95,000 to 150,000 distinct CDR3 sequences listed, around 96% are singletons. Sequencing was done on a sample of CD4+ T cells from PBMCs. All receptors derive from a human donor with Susac syndrome.

This clonotype was counted once. The chain joins TRBV20-1 to TRBJ2-7; D is possibly TRBD2 (7 bases). Germline values: CDR1 DFQATT, CDR2 SNEGSKA (reference sequence). Trimming pared 6 bases from V and 6 bases from J, leaving 21 bases between. CDR3 length: 14 amino acids. The CDR3 DNA sequence: TGCAGTGCGGGAGGGCCTAGGGGGTCCCTCGAGCAGTACTTC. Amino acid sequence: CSAGGPRGSLEQYF.

The chain joins TRBV2 to TRBJ2-7, with TRBD2 as a possible D gene (5 bases). This CDR3 comprises 13 residues. Germline values: CDR1 SNHLY, CDR2 FYNNEI. The germline V and J ends were trimmed by 7 bases and 3 bases, with 13 bases remaining between them. CDR3 residues: CASKESGNYEQYF. The CDR3 nucleotides read TGTGCCAGCAAGGAGAGCGGAAACTACGAGCAGTACTTC. Complete variable domain (other parts from reference TRBV2 and TRBJ2-7): EPEVTQTPSHQVTQMGQEVILRCVPISNHLYFYWYRQILGQKVEFLVSFYNNEISEKSEIFDDQFSVERPDGSNFTLKIRSTKLEDSAMYFCASKESGNYEQYFGPGTRLTVT.

Written as DNA, the CDR3 is TGTGCCAGCAGCCAGACTAGCGGGAGTGGATTCGGGGAGACCCAGTACTTC. Its protein is CASSQTSGSGFGETQYF. The chain is built from TRBV9 and TRBJ2-5, with TRBD2 matching 12 bases. CDR1 is SGDLS and CDR2 is YYNGEE in the germline V gene. V dropped 4 bases and J dropped 5; count of bases not matched to a gene: 12. There are 17 residues in the CDR3. Combining the CDR3 with reference TRBV9 and TRBJ2-5 gives the whole variable domain DSGVTQTPKHLITATGQRVTLRCSPRSGDLSVYWYQQSLDQGLQFLIQYYNGEERAKGNILERFSAQQFPDLHSELNLSSLELGDSALYFCASSQTSGSGFGETQYFGPGTRLLVL.

On this clonotype: One end of the junction varies from germline; a read error may be responsible. The chain joins TRBV7-7 to TRBJ2-5, with 9 positions matching TRBD1. Germline loops: CDR1 SSHAT, CDR2 FNYEAQ (reference sequence). The CDR3 sequence is 17 residues long. DNA for the CDR3: TGTGCTAGCAGCTTATTAGCCCAGACAGGGGGAAGCGAGACCCAGTACTTC. Translation: CASSLLAQTGGSETQYF.

The J gene is TRBJ2-5, the V gene TRBV5-1; D is uncertain. Germline V gene lookup returns CDR1 SGHRS and CDR2 YFSETQ. The germline V and J ends were trimmed by 0 bases and 3 bases, with 21 bases remaining between them. The CDR3 has 18 amino acids. This CDR3 is CASSLVPAAGDSEETQYF. The CDR3 bases are TGCGCCAGCAGCTTGGTTCCCGCCGCCGGTGACTCAGAAGAGACCCAGTACTTC.

A few counts support this clonotype. This sequence joins TRBV15 and TRBJ1-5; D remains ambiguous. The CDR3 is 15 amino acids. Trimming stripped 0 bases from V and 0 bases from J, with 6 bases between. Germline V lookup: CDR1 LNHNV, CDR2 YYDKDF (reference sequence). This chain's CDR3 is CATSRDPGSNQPQHF. CDR3 nucleotides: TGTGCCACCAGCAGAGATCCCGGTAGCAATCAGCCCCAGCATTTT.

The V and J genes are TRBV20-1 and TRBJ2-7, with TRBD2 matching 7 bases. V shed 5 bases, J shed 7 bases, and the junction held 11 bases outside the gene matches. Germline V CDR1 and CDR2: DFQATT, SNEGSKA (reference sequence). This CDR3 contains 13 residues. The CDR3 is CSALGREDEEQYF. CDR3 sequence (DNA): TGCAGTGCTCTAGGCCGGGAGGACGAAGAGCAGTACTTC.

The chain recombines TRBV20-1 with TRBJ1-5, with D perhaps matching TRBD1 (5 bases). Germline V CDR1 and CDR2: DFQATT, SNEGSKA (reference sequence). The germline V and J ends were trimmed by 0 bases and 0 bases, with 24 bases remaining between them. This CDR3 comprises 20 residues. CDR3 DNA sequence: TGCAGTGCTAGAGAGCCCCGCAAAGGGGCCGGACGCTTTAGCAATCAGCCCCAGCATTTT. Its protein product is CSAREPRKGAGRFSNQPQHF.

The rearrangement links TRBV29-1 to TRBJ2-3; TRBD1 aligns across 11 bases. After removal of 4 bases from V and 1 base from J, the junction contained 1 base not matched to a gene. The CDR3 sequence is 14 residues long. Germline loops: CDR1 SQVTM, CDR2 ANQGSEA. CDR3 residues: CSVAGQGGTDTQYF. DNA of the CDR3: TGCAGCGTTGCGGGACAGGGGGGCACAGATACGCAGTATTTT.

CDR3 sequence reads: CASSQRIRGGPYEQYF. The DNA of the CDR3 is TGTGCCAGCAGCCAAAGAATACGTGGGGGTCCCTACGAGCAGTACTTC. V is TRBV11-1 and J is TRBJ2-7, with D perhaps being TRBD1 or TRBD2 (5 bases each). The V end lost 5 bases, the J end lost 2 bases, and 19 bases lay between the germline ends. In germline, CDR1 is SGHAT, CDR2 FQDESV (reference sequence). The CDR3 has 16 residues.

This rearrangement joins TRBV10-3 to TRBJ2-2; D uncertain. Germline lookup yields CDR1 ENHRY and CDR2 SYGVKD. There are 13 residues in the CDR3. The V and J ends lost 6 bases and 3 bases respectively, with 8 bases between them. The CDR3 region is CAISHGYTGELFF. For the CDR3, the DNA is TGTGCCATCAGCCACGGGTACACCGGGGAGCTGTTTTTT.

The chain couples TRBV20-1 to TRBJ2-2, with TRBD2 matching over 9 bases. The CDR3 consists of 16 residues. CDR1 and CDR2 (germline): DFQATT, SNEGSKA (reference sequence). Trimming at V came to 0 bases and at J to 5 bases, leaving 7 bases not matched to a gene. CDR3 in DNA: TGCAGTGCTAGAGATCTTGCAGCGGGAGGTACCGGGGAGCTGTTTTTT. It encodes CSARDLAAGGTGELFF.

In DNA form, the CDR3 reads TGCGCCAGCAGCTACCCTCTACTAGCAGGTACAGATACGCAGTATTTT. It encodes CASSYPLLAGTDTQYF. The chain has TRBV4-1 and TRBJ2-3; the D gene is possibly TRBD2 (6 bases). The germline V and J ends were trimmed by 5 bases and 3 bases, with 18 bases remaining between them. CDR3 length equals 16 residues. Looked up from germline, CDR1 is MGHRA and CDR2 is YSYEKL.

V usage is TRBV9 and J usage is TRBJ2-6, with no clear D. The CDR3 consists of 15 residues. CDR1 is SGDLS, CDR2 YYNGEE, per germline. Trimming stripped 5 bases from V and 0 bases from J, with 9 bases between. This chain's CDR3 is CASRSHTSGANVLTF. The CDR3 bases are TGTGCCAGCAGGTCGCATACCTCTGGGGCCAACGTCCTGACTTTC.

This chain links TRBV12-3 or TRBV12-4 with TRBJ1-2, with 10 positions matching TRBD1. The ends lost 8 bases at V and 7 bases at J; junction bases unmatched: 4. The CDR3 spans 12 residues. CDR3 nucleotide sequence: TGTGCCAGCCGACAGGGGGCGGGTGGCTACACCTTC. This gives the protein CASRQGAGGYTF.

The gene calls are TRBV3-1 and TRBJ2-2; 9 nucleotides match TRBD1. The CDR3 is made up of 17 amino acids. V lost 3 bases to trimming and J lost 1 base; unmatched junction nucleotides: 6. The germline V gene has CDR1 LGHDT and CDR2 YNNKEL (reference sequence). DNA of the CDR3: TGTGCCAGCAGCCAGGGAGCGGGACAGGGGAACACCGGGGAGCTGTTTTTT. This translates into CASSQGAGQGNTGELFF. Full variable domain (outside the CDR3, taken from reference TRBV3-1 and TRBJ2-2): DTAVSQTPKYLVTQMGNDKSIKCEQNLGHDTMYWYKQDSKKFLKIMFSYNNKELIINETVPNRFSPKSPDKAHLNLHINSLELGDSAVYFCASSQGAGQGNTGELFFGEGSRLTVL.

There are a few counts of this clonotype. The chain employs TRBV6-1 and TRBJ2-6; maybe TRBD2 (6 bases). Deletions cut 3 bases from V and 1 base from J, with 7 bases between. CDR3 length: 15 amino acids. Germline-derived CDR1 and CDR2 are MNHNS and SASEGT. The CDR3 DNA follows: TGTGCCAGCAGTGATAGCGGTTCTGGGGCCAACGTCCTGACTTTC. Residues: CASSDSGSGANVLTF.

CDR3 DNA sequence: TGTGCCAGCAGCTTCCAACCGGGACTAGCGGGAGGTGAGCAGTACTTC. This codes for CASSFQPGLAGGEQYF. This chain uses TRBV5-6 with TRBJ2-7, with TRBD2 matching over 15 bases. J was trimmed by 7 bases and V by 2 bases; bases with no gene match: 7. Germline CDR1 reads SGHDT; CDR2 reads YYEEEE. The CDR3 extends over 16 amino acids.

This chain links TRBV4-2 with TRBJ2-3; 9 bases are shared with TRBD2. The CDR3 sequence is 16 residues long. CDR1 is LGHNA and CDR2 is YNFKEQ in the germline V gene. The V gene end was trimmed by 2 bases and the J gene end by 4 bases; junction bases not matched to a gene: 7. The CDR3 nucleotides are TGTGCCAGCAGCCAATTTCTAGCGGGACGAGCAGATACGCAGTATTTT. Protein: CASSQFLAGRADTQYF.

This clonotype has a single count. The rearrangement uses TRBV24-1 and TRBJ2-3; D unresolved. CDR3 length equals 13 residues. From germline, CDR1 is KGHDR and CDR2 SFDVKD. The ends were cut back, 2 bases at V and 7 bases at J, with 9 bases in the middle. The DNA of the CDR3 is TGTGCCACCAGTGATTCGACTCCTAATACGCAGTATTTT. This translates into CATSDSTPNTQYF.

The chain combines TRBV10-3 with TRBJ1-1, with D hard to call. Per germline, CDR1 ENHRY and CDR2 SYGVKD. Trimming left V 7 bases short and J 1 base short, with 10 bases between. This CDR3 is built from 13 residues. This CDR3 reads CAIKTSQNTEAFF. The DNA for the CDR3 is TGTGCCATCAAAACCTCCCAGAACACTGAAGCTTTCTTT.

This clonotype came up once. The chain recombines TRBV27 with TRBJ2-1, with D possibly being TRBD1 (8 bases). Germline CDR1 and CDR2: MNHEY and SMNVEV (reference sequence). With 8 bases removed from V and 0 bases from J, the gap between germline ends came to 14 bases. CDR3 size: 15 residues. In DNA form, the CDR3 reads TGTGCCAGCGAAAACAGGGGGGGCTCCTACAATGAGCAGTTCTTC. It is translated as CASENRGGSYNEQFF.

The V and J genes are TRBV20-1 and TRBJ2-7; tentative D call: TRBD1 (5 bases). CDR1 is DFQATT and CDR2 is SNEGSKA in the germline V gene (reference sequence). The CDR3 sequence is 13 residues long. V was trimmed by 6 bases and J by 6 bases, leaving 18 bases between them. CDR3 sequence (DNA): TGCAGTGCCCTCAACAGGCCCCAAATCGAGCAGTACTTC. Its protein product is CSALNRPQIEQYF.

The chain links TRBV20-1 to TRBJ2-7; 9 bases agree with TRBD2. The CDR3 covers 12 residues. Trimming removed 4 bases from V and 2 bases from J; junction bases left unmatched: 0. Germline CDR1 DFQATT, CDR2 SNEGSKA (reference sequence). The CDR3 protein is CSATSGTYEQYF. CDR3 DNA sequence: TGCAGTGCTACTAGCGGGACCTACGAGCAGTACTTC.

V gene TRBV30 combines with J gene TRBJ1-2; 12 bases agree with TRBD1. In germline, CDR1 is GTSNPN, CDR2 SVGIG (reference sequence). V lost 5 bases and J lost 2; bases outside the gene matches: 12. There are 17 residues in the CDR3. DNA of the CDR3: TGTGCCTGGGTCTTGTCCCGGGACAGGGGGCGAAACTATGGCTACACCTTC. Its translation is CAWVLSRDRGRNYGYTF.

This clonotype came up once. The rearrangement links TRBV19 to TRBJ2-2; 13 nucleotides agree with TRBD2. Losses at the gene ends were 9 bases for V and 0 bases for J; bases not matched to a gene: 4. The CDR3 covers 16 residues. CDR1 and CDR2 from the germline V gene are LNHDA and SQIVND (reference sequence). Written as DNA, the CDR3 is TGTGCCAGGGCCGGGACTAGCGGGACGAACACCGGGGAGCTGTTTTTT. Translated: CARAGTSGTNTGELFF.

The rearrangement links TRBV14 to TRBJ2-3; D may be TRBD1 (6 bases). The CDR3 runs to 14 residues. Trimming took off 4 bases at V and 5 bases at J, with 13 bases between the two ends. CDR1 and CDR2 from the germline V gene are SGHDN and FVKESK. The CDR3 loop reads CASSPGQKGDTQYF. The CDR3 bases are TGTGCCAGCAGCCCCGGACAGAAGGGAGATACGCAGTATTTT.

The chain is built from TRBV10-2 and TRBJ2-3; 7 bases are a match to TRBD1. The CDR3 has 16 amino acids. V shed 6 bases and J 0 bases; nucleotides not matched to a gene: 9. Germline V gives CDR1 WSHSY, CDR2 SAAADI. The CDR3 loop is CASRDNRGSSTDTQYF. The CDR3 region has the DNA TGCGCCAGCAGGGATAACAGGGGCTCTAGCACAGATACGCAGTATTTT.

This clonotype was seen only once. This chain joins TRBV6-2 or TRBV6-3 and TRBJ2-7, with 8 bases aligning to TRBD2. Germline assignment: CDR1 MNHEY and CDR2 SVGEGT. V dropped 5 bases and J dropped 5; count of bases not matched to a gene: 11. This CDR3 comprises 15 residues. CDR3 sequence (DNA): TGTGCCAGCAGTGGTTGGGCGGGAGGTCACAACGAGCAGTACTTC. Translating gives CASSGWAGGHNEQYF.

The chain carries TRBV29-1 and TRBJ1-5, with TRBD1 matching 7 bases. The CDR3 is made up of 14 amino acids. Per germline, CDR1 SQVTM and CDR2 ANQGSEA. The V and J ends lost 6 bases and 3 bases, in that order; junction bases with no gene match: 8. In DNA form, the CDR3 reads TGCAGCGTCCGCGGGACAGATCCCAATCAGCCCCAGCATTTT. Translating it yields CSVRGTDPNQPQHF. The full variable domain, rest sourced from reference TRBV29-1 and TRBJ1-5, is SAVISQKPSRDICQRGTSLTIQCQVDSQVTMMFWYRQQPGQSLTLIATANQGSEATYESGFVIDKFPISRPNLTFSTLTVSNMSPEDSSIYLCSVRGTDPNQPQHFGDGTRLSIL.

This chain links TRBV6-5 with TRBJ1-5; a weak D match, TRBD1 (6 bases). Germline V gives CDR1 MNHEY, CDR2 SVGAGI. Trimming removed 6 bases from V and 4 bases from J, with 16 bases in between. CDR3 length: 15 residues. CDR3 in DNA: TGTGCCAGCAGACCTGAACAGGGACCTAATCAGCCCCAGCATTTT. Protein: CASRPEQGPNQPQHF.

The chain combines TRBV27 with TRBJ2-7; 7 nucleotides align to TRBD2. The germline V gene encodes CDR1 MNHEY and CDR2 SMNVEV (reference sequence). With 8 bases clipped from V and 1 base from J, the junction kept 5 bases outside the gene matches. The length of the CDR3 is 13 residues. For the CDR3, the DNA is TGTGCCAGCGGCGGGACTAATTCCTACGAGCAGTACTTC. Protein sequence: CASGGTNSYEQYF.